These T cell receptor beta chains were read from a single sample in a study of blood T cell repertoires in COVID-19. Clones were read by immunoSEQ multiplex PCR, and TCRdb kept only the in-frame ones, dropping some. In the table there are about 310,000 clones, around nine tenths of which are singletons. Sequenced input: peripheral blood. The receptors here all came from a man aged 50 to 59 with active or convalescent COVID-19. CDR3s include the opening cysteine and the closing phenylalanine or tryptophan.

j_call v_call cdr3_aa
TRBJ2-1 TRBV6-6 CASSFGQGVYNEQFF
TRBJ2-7 TRBV18 CASSPPDTGEQYF
TRBJ2-1 TRBV27 CASSTIAGAPYNEQFF
TRBJ2-7 TRBV27 CASSWRPYYEQYF
TRBJ2-7 TRBV10-3 CAISESGRDRGSYEQYF
TRBJ2-1 TRBV9 CASSAGTSGSHEQFF
TRBJ1-2 TRBV7-2 CASSPRTATNYGYTF
TRBJ2-5 TRBV28 CASSLYAGEGQETQYF
TRBJ2-1 TRBV7-2 CASLPRGGSYNEQFF
TRBJ1-2 TRBV4-2 CASSGWTGSYGYTF
TRBJ2-1 TRBV11-2 CASSLDLSGGPEQFF
TRBJ1-1 TRBV28 CAISTGNTEAFF
TRBJ1-3 TRBV28 CASSHSGNTIYF
TRBJ2-3 TRBV30 CAWGRGSTDTQYF
TRBJ1-5 TRBV28 CASSEQGQVLSNQPQHF
TRBJ2-1 TRBV2 CASSQEGQGGNEQFF
TRBJ1-2 TRBV4-1 CASSQDAGGYLRYGYTF
TRBJ2-1 TRBV6-5 CASSTSRGSNEQFF
TRBJ2-5 TRBV5-4 CASSRTRQETQYF
TRBJ1-1 TRBV18 CASSPPGRAVTEAFF
TRBJ2-7 TRBV30 CAWSLTSGRARLGEQYF
TRBJ1-3 TRBV4-2 CASSQVSGAGNTIYF
TRBJ1-3 TRBV5-5 CASSLVGGQGNTIYF
TRBJ1-5 TRBV19 CASSIADSSNQPQHF
TRBJ2-7 TRBV7-9 CASSLGVAGEQYF
TRBJ2-7 TRBV11-3 CASSYVTEAEQYF
TRBJ2-1 TRBV27 CASSPDRASSYNEQFF
TRBJ1-2 TRBV5-1 CASSLDPTIYGYTF
TRBJ2-5 TRBV29-1 CSVRPWGGQETQYF
TRBJ1-2 TRBV15 CATSRATGVIDYGYTF
TRBJ2-7 TRBV30 CAWSRGRGEQYF
TRBJ1-5 TRBV15 CATSSRGSYQPQHF
TRBJ1-6 TRBV28 CASRLENRPGPLHF
TRBJ2-5 TRBV12-3/TRBV12-4 CASSLLQETQYF
TRBJ2-4 TRBV3-1/TRBV3-2 CASSQVSGSGNIQYF
TRBJ1-4 TRBV24-1 CATSDPGAGQEKLFF
TRBJ2-6 TRBV7-9 CASSLAGGSGANVLTF
TRBJ2-3 TRBV4-1 CASSLHTRGGASTDTQYF
TRBJ1-6 TRBV18 CASSPGTGGNSPLHF
TRBJ2-7 TRBV6-5 CASSTLAGGPYEQYF
TRBJ1-6 TRBV2 CASSERLSNSPLHF
TRBJ2-7 TRBV28 CASSLGRQGSYEQYF
TRBJ2-1 TRBV3-1/TRBV3-2 CASSQAGSEQFF
TRBJ2-7 TRBV18 CASSPTGTGGDEQYF
TRBJ2-1 TRBV11-2 CASSLDNRAGRDRYNEQFF
TRBJ2-7 TRBV2 CASNPSTGLSSYEQYF
TRBJ2-7 TRBV28 CASSGGGQGVSYEQYF
TRBJ1-4 TRBV4-1 CASSLHKGQGAYEKLFF
TRBJ2-7 TRBV10-1 CASSESGTSGRHEQYF
TRBJ2-2 TRBV6-1 CASSDKGATRTGELFF
TRBJ2-1 TRBV5-1 CASSLGGGSSYNEQFF
TRBJ1-2 TRBV12-3/TRBV12-4 CASSLGGRGTF